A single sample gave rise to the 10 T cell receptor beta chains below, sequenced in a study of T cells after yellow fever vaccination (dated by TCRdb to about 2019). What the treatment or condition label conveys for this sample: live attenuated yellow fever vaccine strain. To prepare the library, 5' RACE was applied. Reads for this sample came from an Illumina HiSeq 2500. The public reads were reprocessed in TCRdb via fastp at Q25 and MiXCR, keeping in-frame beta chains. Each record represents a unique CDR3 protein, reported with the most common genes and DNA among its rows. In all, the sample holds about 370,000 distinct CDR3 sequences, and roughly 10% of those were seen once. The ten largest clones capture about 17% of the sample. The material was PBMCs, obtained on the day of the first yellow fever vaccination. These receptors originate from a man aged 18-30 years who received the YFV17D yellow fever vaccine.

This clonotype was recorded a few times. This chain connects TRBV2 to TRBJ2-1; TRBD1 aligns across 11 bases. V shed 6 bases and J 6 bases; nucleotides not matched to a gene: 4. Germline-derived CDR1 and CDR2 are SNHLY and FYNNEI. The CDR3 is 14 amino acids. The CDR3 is CASSTGTGGNEQFF. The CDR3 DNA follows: TGTGCCAGCAGCACCGGGACAGGGGGCAATGAGCAGTTCTTC.

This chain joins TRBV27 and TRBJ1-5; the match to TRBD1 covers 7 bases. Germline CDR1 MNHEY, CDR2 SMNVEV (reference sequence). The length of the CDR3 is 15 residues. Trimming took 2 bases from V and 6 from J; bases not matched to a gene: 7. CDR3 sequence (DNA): TGTGCCAGCAGTTTACGGCAGGGGGAAGGTCAGCCCCAGCATTTT. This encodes CASSLRQGEGQPQHF.

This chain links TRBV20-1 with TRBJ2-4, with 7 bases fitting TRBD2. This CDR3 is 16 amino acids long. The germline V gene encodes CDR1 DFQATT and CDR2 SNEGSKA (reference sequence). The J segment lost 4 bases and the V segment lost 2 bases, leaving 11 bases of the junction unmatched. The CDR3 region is CSARSPWWGGKNIQYF. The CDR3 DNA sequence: TGCAGTGCTAGATCCCCATGGTGGGGGGGTAAAAACATTCAGTACTTC.

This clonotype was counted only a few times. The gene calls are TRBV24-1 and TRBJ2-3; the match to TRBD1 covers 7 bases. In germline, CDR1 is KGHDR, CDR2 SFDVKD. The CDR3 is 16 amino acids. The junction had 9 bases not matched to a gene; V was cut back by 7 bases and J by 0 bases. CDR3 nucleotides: TGTGCCACCAGCCCCCCCAGGGACAGCAGCACAGATACGCAGTATTTT. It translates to CATSPPRDSSTDTQYF.

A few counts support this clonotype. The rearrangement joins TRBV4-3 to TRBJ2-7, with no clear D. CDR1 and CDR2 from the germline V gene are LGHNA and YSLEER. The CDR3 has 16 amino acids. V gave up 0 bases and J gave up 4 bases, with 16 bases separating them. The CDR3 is CASSQEIRVSLYEQYF. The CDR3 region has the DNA TGCGCCAGCAGCCAAGAGATCCGGGTCAGTTTATACGAGCAGTACTTC.

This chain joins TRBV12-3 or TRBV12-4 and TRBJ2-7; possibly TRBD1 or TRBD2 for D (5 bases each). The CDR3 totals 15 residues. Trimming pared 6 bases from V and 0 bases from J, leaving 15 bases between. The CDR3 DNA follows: TGTGCCAGCAGCCCACCGGGACGTTCCTCCTACGAGCAGTACGTC. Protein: CASSPPGRSSYEQYV.

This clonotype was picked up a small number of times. The CDR3 reads CASSQNPSRGADGSGNTIYF. In DNA, the CDR3 is TGCGCCAGCAGCCAAAATCCCTCCCGGGGGGCTGATGGATCTGGAAACACCATATATTTT. The gene calls are TRBV4-3 and TRBJ1-3, with D tentatively TRBD1 (6 bases). In germline, CDR1 is LGHNA, CDR2 YSLEER. The CDR3 is 20 amino acids. V was cut by 2 bases and J by 1 base, with 24 bases left in between.

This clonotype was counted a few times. In DNA form, the CDR3 reads TGTGCCACCAGCAGAGTCACCCAAGAGACCCAGTACTTC. It yields the protein CATSRVTQETQYF. The rearrangement joins TRBV15 to TRBJ2-5; D is unresolved. Between the trimmed V and J ends, which lost 1 base and 1 base, there was a span of 4 bases. The CDR3 covers 13 residues. Germline loops: CDR1 LNHNV, CDR2 YYDKDF (reference sequence).

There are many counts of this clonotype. The CDR3 is CASRSGLVVDGTQYF. Here the CDR3 DNA reads TGCGCCAGCAGATCGGGACTAGTGGTCGATGGTACGCAGTATTTT. This sequence joins TRBV4-1 and TRBJ2-3, with 8 nucleotides matching TRBD2. Germline values: CDR1 MGHRA, CDR2 YSYEKL. The trim removed 6 bases at V and 8 bases at J, leaving 13 bases unmatched. The CDR3 spans 15 residues.

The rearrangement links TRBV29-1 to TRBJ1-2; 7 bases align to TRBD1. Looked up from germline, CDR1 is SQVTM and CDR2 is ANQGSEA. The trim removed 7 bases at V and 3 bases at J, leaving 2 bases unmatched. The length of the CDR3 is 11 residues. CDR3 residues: CSADRDYGYTF. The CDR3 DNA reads TGCAGCGCAGACAGGGACTATGGCTACACCTTC. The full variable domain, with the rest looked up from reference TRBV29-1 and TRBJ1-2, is SAVISQKPSRDICQRGTSLTIQCQVDSQVTMMFWYRQQPGQSLTLIATANQGSEATYESGFVIDKFPISRPNLTFSTLTVSNMSPEDSSIYLCSADRDYGYTFGSGTRLTVV.